This TCR beta chain derives from a study of cytomegalovirus exposure and HLA in healthy donors (dated by TCRdb to the late 2010s). In terms of the full investigation: An earlier analysis of approximately 590 of the donors reported about 290 Gb of sequence data and around 110 million unique TCR beta sequences from some 180 million T cells. An early release that covered about 640 HLA-typed donors contained approximately 300 gigabases of sequencing data and roughly 84 million unique TCR sequences. The genetic ancestry cluster associated with self-reported Caucasian donors included over 65% of the approximately 400 genotyped donors. The study was designed to test whether signatures of past pathogen exposure could be identified by cataloging public T cell receptors. The study used immunosequencing to profile the T cell repertoires of approximately 690 subjects and linked those repertoires to cytomegalovirus serostatus. Along with the 666-subject first cohort, a separate validation cohort of around 120 different subjects was used. High-throughput TCR immunosequencing, statistical association of individual TCRs with disease status, and machine learning were combined to predict cytomegalovirus infection status. To study patterns of TCR occurrence, a later analysis re-analyzed previously published TCR beta repertoires from 600 to 750 donors and added high-resolution HLA genotyping. The later analysis used no new phenotypic data to find candidate immune exposures, relying instead on TCR beta sequences and their occurrence across donors. In an earlier analysis of roughly 580 of the donors, high-throughput TCR beta sequencing was used to judge whether each TCR beta V gene segment behaved as functional or pseudogenic. Donor age, sex, ethnicity and CMV serostatus were collected together with the repertoire data. Genome-wide SNP genotypes for about 60% of the roughly 670 donors were used in a later genetic analysis, which treated that subset as a discovery cohort. Every repertoire in the discovery cohort had been generated on one and the same sequencing platform. HLA typing covered class I and class II loci at four-digit resolution. Typing coverage varied by locus: roughly 620-630 donors for A, B, C, DRB1 and DQB1; roughly 520 for DQA1; about 600 for DPA1; around 490 for DPB1. Roughly 5 DR-DQ haplotypes were handled as single units for association and clustering because linkage in the cohort was strong. Across 398 genotyped donors of the cohort, an average of roughly 250,000 unique TCR beta nucleotide sequences per donor were sequenced, and approximately 17% of those sequences were non-productive.

This clone has only one observation. It has no known antigen specificity. Per-nucleotide qualities are absent, and no much larger clonotype sits a single base away. What the authors observed across the whole study: Across donors, most TCR sequences were observed very rarely, whereas some public TCRs were present in many individuals. HLA typing was unavailable for some donors at each locus, so association tests used only the typed subset. A further reported finding was that TCR beta sequences accurately predicted the HLA-A and HLA-B alleles for most subjects in the first cohort. Assigning TCR associations to individual alleles was difficult when HLA alleles, especially DR and DQ, strongly co-occurred. A total of roughly 160 TCR beta chains were listed by the study as associated with cytomegalovirus. A few of the identified cytomegalovirus-associated TCR beta chains were confirmed in vitro to be specific for cytomegalovirus antigens. A later genetic analysis reported fewer N-insertions in productive TCRs among donors in an Asian-associated ancestry cluster than the roughly 700-donor mean. The classifier was reported to diagnose cytomegalovirus status with high specificity and sensitivity in both the original and validation cohorts. Some IMGT-functional V segments, including TRBV6-2 and TRBV6-3, could not be distinguished by the 87-base-pair reads and were therefore excluded. In a later analysis, the rate of TCR association differed among HLA loci, with DRB1 alleles having the most associated TCRs and HLA-C alleles having the fewest. A later analysis found that HLA-associated TCR beta chains were more clonally expanded and had lower generation probabilities than equally common non-associated chains. The presence/absence analyses assumed that sequencing depth was roughly uniform across donors, and that assumption may not be true. A later analysis reported that several top co-occurrence clusters appeared linked to parvovirus B19, influenza, CMV and Epstein-Barr virus. An association between a missense DCLRE1C variant and V-gene and J-gene trimming of TCR beta chains was found in a later genetic analysis and replicated in an independent cohort. Linkage disequilibrium might explain the correlated functional status among segregating V segments, but an unknown experimental factor could not be ruled out. Only TCR beta chains were sequenced in this cohort, and the absence of alpha or paired-chain data limited detectable features. A later analysis found that most CMV-associated TCR beta chains appeared HLA-restricted, with HLA associations seemingly driven largely by CMV exposure. A later analysis associated about 18,000 TCR beta sequences with specific HLA alleles at a false discovery rate of 0.05. A group of highly shared sequence variants was considered likely to be a technical artifact of the sequencing pipeline. In an earlier analysis of fewer than 750 of the donors, most TCR beta V segments were observed in productive rearrangements about 90% or about 30% of the time, broadly matching IMGT annotations. Because counts were too low, roughly 16 rarely observed V segments, including chromosome 9 orphons, were left out of the earlier analysis of 587 of the donors. According to the authors, the approach could potentially be generalized to other disease states and immunological phenotypes. CMV serostatus was the only immune exposure information available for the cohort.

Library preparation was by the immunoSEQ multiplex PCR assay. For the multiplex PCR, a mixture combining 60 forward primers for TCR Vbeta segments and 13 reverse primers for TCR Jbeta segments was used. The CDR3 region of rearranged TCR beta genes was amplified from genomic DNA with a multiplex PCR assay. On the Illumina HiSeq System, the amplified TCR beta libraries were sequenced as 87-base-pair reads. The authors' pipeline ran thus. In a later analysis, roughly 80 million unique TCR beta chains were counted across the 500 to 850 repertoires, and approximately 11 million of these chains were shared by at least two donors. A nearest-neighbor algorithm error-corrected the raw reads and collapsed the reads into unique sequences, merging closely related sequences to remove PCR and sequencing errors. To assign V, D and J gene segments, CDR3 sequences were aligned to IMGT reference sequences. Each retained sequence needed at least a six-nucleotide match to both a V gene segment and a J gene segment. A rearrangement counted as productive if the CDR3 had no stop codons and remained in frame with V and J, and every other rearrangement counted as non-productive. CDR3 was defined by IMGT convention, running from the second conserved V-encoded cysteine to the conserved J-encoded phenylalanine. In an earlier analysis of approximately 500 of the donors, sequences lacking an unambiguous match to a single V gene segment were excluded. An earlier analysis of fewer than 750 of the donors classified V segments as functional when productive rearrangements were above 56.7% and as segregating when the standard deviation between donors was above 5%. To diagnose cytomegalovirus status from the catalog of TCR beta chain sequences, a statistical classification framework was built. A later analysis assigned V and J genes by comparing TCR nucleotide sequences with IMGT/GENE-DB human TR gene sequences. In a later analysis, CDR3 sequences and most-parsimonious VDJ recombination scenarios were assigned using the TCRdist pipeline. In a later analysis, every TCR beta chain was defined by the combination of its CDR3 amino acid sequence and its V-gene family, and reads without a unique V-gene family were dropped. A later analysis removed 592 highly shared, low-generation-probability nucleotide sequences to deal with suspected cross-contamination and a sequencing artifact. For each public chain, a later analysis derived a clonal expansion index from normalized ranks of inferred template counts within each repertoire. A later analysis computed generation probabilities with a VDJ recombination model fitted to out-of-frame rearrangements, and checked the results against IGoR. A later analysis scored TCR-TCR, TCR-HLA and TCR-CMV co-occurrence with hypergeometric tests, applying a repertoire-size bias correction to TCR pairs. In a later analysis, false discovery rates were estimated by permuting HLA or CMV assignments 20 times. In a later analysis, co-occurring TCRs were grouped using DBSCAN, with TCRdist sequence similarity added in when clustering inside HLA-allele-positive subsets. Co-occurrence clustering excluded repertoires with fewer than 30,000 or more than 120,000 public chains, plus five with anomalous nucleotide sharing. Drawn from immuneACCESS, this table holds only the in-frame rearrangements with V and J called that TCRdb kept. Clones are partly lost; checked studies trace under half to an unresolved V gene and leave the rest unexplained. The DNA gave D and trimming, while V, J and clone size come from that table. Present in this sample are approximately 120,000 clones, less than 70% of which were seen just once. In total, the top ten clones hold roughly 5.3% of the sample.

Relative to germline, V is missing 0 bases and J is missing 0 bases, with 9 bases of the junction outside any gene match. CDR1 and CDR2 are drawn from the germline V gene (reference sequence): LNHNV, YYDKDF. The cysteine opens and the phenylalanine closes a CDR3 of 18 amino acids. Only CDR3 DNA is held: 54 bases, read in frame from base 1. The cohort comprised around 700 healthy bone marrow donors. At the time of sampling, all cohort members were nominally healthy, though unrecorded immune exposures were likely present. The donor was CMV seropositive and belonged to the group of 250 to 300 seropositive cohort members. Every donor gave a peripheral blood sample, and the peripheral blood mononuclear cells from that sample were used for TCR beta sequencing. Genomic DNA extraction from the blood cell samples was performed with the Qiagen DNeasy Blood Extraction Kit.

Source material: PBMCs. This receptor chain uses TRBV15 and TRBJ2-3; a stretch of 7 junction bases matches TRBD2. The receptor comes from a woman in her seventies in good health and CMV-seropositive. CDR3 reads: CATSRDRGGNPSTDTQYF. The DNA sequence reads TGTGCCACCAGCAGAGATCGGGGAGGGAACCCTAGCACAGATACGCAGTATTTT.